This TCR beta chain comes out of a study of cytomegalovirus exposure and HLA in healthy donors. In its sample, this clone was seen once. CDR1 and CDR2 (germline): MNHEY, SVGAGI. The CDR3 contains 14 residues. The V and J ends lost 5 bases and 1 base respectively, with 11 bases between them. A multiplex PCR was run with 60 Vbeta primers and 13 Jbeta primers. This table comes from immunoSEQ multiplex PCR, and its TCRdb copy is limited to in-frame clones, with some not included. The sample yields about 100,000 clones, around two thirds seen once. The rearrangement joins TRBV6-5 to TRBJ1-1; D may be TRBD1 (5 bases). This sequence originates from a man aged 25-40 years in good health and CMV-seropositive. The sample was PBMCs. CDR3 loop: CASSSPTGNTEAFF. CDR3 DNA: TGTGCCAGCAGTAGCCCTACAGGGAACACTGAAGCTTTCTTT.